This T cell receptor (beta chain) is drawn from a study of blood T cells in healthy people across ages. The study's findings and limits: The long-lived group displayed more naive CD4+ cells, plus higher diversity, than the aged donors did.

The length of the CDR3 is 10 residues. Primed by a sample-barcoded 5' primer and a J-beta primer mix, a second PCR proceeded for 7 to 11 cycles. TCRdb ran MiXCR on the 5' RACE reads and lists one entry per CDR3 protein. The sample has more than 750,000 distinct CDR3 sequences; roughly 28% are singletons. There are many counts of this clonotype. Its antigen is unidentified. The same sample was also studied in work on T cells of mothers and their children. From that report: The study recruited three healthy Caucasian mothers and their six children as donors. No persistent microchimeric T cell clones were detected.

The clonotype comes from a woman in her thirties or forties in good health. Specimen: blood. This chain joins TRBV3-2 and TRBJ1-1. TRBV3-2 is reported as a pseudogene. The CDR3 DNA is TGTGCCAGCGAATTGGGTGAAGCTTTCTTT. Encoded protein: CASELGEAFF.